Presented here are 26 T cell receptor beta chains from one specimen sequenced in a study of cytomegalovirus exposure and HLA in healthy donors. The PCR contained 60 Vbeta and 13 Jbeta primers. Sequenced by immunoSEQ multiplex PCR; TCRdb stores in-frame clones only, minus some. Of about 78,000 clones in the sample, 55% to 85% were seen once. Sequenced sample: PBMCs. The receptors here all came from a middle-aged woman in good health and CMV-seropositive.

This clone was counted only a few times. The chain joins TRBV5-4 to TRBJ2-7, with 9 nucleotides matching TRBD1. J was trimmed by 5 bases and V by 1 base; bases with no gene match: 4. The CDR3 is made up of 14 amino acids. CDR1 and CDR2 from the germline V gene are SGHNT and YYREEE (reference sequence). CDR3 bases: TGTGCCAGCAGCTTGAGGGACAGGGTAAACGAGCAGTACTTC. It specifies CASSLRDRVNEQYF. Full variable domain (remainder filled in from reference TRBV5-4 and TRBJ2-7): ETGVTQSPTHLIKTRGQQVTLRCSSQSGHNTVSWYQQALGQGPQFIFQYYREEENGRGNFPPRFSGLQFPNYSSELNVNALELDDSALYLCASSLRDRVNEQYFGPGTRLTVT.

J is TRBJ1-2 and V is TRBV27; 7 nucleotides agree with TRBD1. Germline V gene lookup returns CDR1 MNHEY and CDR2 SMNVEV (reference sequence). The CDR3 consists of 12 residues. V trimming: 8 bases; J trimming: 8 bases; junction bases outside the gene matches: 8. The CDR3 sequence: CASALQGSGYTF. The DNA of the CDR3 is TGTGCCAGCGCCCTACAGGGGAGCGGCTACACCTTC.

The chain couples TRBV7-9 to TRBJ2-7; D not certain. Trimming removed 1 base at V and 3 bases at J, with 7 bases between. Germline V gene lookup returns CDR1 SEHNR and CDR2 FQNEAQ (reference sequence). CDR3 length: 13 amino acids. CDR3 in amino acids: CASSLGSGYEQYF. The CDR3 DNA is TGTGCCAGCAGCTTAGGGTCCGGCTACGAGCAGTACTTC. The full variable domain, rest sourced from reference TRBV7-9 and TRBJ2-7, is DTGVSQNPRHKITKRGQNVTFRCDPISEHNRLYWYRQTLGQGPEFLTYFQNEAQLEKSRLLSDRFSAERPKGSFSTLEIQRTEQGDSAMYLCASSLGSGYEQYFGPGTRLTVT.

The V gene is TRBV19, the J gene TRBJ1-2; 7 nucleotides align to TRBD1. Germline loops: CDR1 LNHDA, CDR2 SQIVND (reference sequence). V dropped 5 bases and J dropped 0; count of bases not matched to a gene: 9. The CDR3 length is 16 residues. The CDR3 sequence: CASSGRGGQANYGYTF. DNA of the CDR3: TGTGCCAGTAGTGGCCGAGGCGGACAGGCTAACTATGGCTACACCTTC.

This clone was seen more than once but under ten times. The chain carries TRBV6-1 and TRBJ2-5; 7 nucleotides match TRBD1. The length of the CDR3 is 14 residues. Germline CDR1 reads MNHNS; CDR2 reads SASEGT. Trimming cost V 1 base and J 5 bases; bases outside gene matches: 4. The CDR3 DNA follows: TGTGCCAGCAGTGAAGTTGGGACAGCGGAGACCCAGTACTTC. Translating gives CASSEVGTAETQYF.

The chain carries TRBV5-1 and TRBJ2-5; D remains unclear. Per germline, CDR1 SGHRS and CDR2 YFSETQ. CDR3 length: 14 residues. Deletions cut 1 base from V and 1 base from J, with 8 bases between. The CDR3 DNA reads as TGCGCCAGCAGCTTGTTTAGTTTCCAAGAGACCCAGTACTTC. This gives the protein CASSLFSFQETQYF.

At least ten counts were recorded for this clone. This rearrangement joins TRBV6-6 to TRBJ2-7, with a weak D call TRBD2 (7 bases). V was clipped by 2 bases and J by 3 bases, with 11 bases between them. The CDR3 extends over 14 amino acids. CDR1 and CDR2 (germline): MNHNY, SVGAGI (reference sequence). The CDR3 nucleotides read TGTGCCAGCAGTTACGGGGGGGCTCGCTACGAGCAGTACTTC. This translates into CASSYGGARYEQYF.

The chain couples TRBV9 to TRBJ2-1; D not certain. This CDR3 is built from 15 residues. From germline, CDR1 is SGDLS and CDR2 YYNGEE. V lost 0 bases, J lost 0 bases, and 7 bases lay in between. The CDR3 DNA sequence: TGTGCCAGCAGCGTAGTGATGAGCTCCTACAATGAGCAGTTCTTC. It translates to CASSVVMSSYNEQFF.

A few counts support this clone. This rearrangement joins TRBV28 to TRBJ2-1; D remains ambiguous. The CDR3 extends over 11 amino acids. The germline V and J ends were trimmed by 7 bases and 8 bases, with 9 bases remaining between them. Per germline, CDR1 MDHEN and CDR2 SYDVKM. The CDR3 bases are TGTGCCAGCAAAGTTGAGGATGAGCAGTTCTTC. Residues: CASKVEDEQFF.

CDR3 loop: CAISESSSYYGYTF. The CDR3 bases are TGTGCCATCAGTGAGTCGTCGTCTTACTATGGCTACACCTTC. The chain couples TRBV10-3 to TRBJ1-2; D gene unclear. CDR3 size: 14 residues. Germline V lookup: CDR1 ENHRY, CDR2 SYGVKD. Trimming pared 0 bases from V and 3 bases from J, leaving 8 bases between.

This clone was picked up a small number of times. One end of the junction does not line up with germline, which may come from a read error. CDR3 in DNA: TGTGCCAGCAGTGAAGTCGGGGGGTTGGTTTTT. Translated: CASSEVGGLVF. The chain combines TRBV6-1 with TRBJ1-4; tentatively, D is TRBD1 (5 bases). Germline CDR1 MNHNS, CDR2 SASEGT. There are 11 residues in the CDR3.

CDR3 coding DNA: TGTGCCAGCAGTCCTCAGGAAAACTATGGCTACACCTTC. Translating gives CASSPQENYGYTF. The chain combines TRBV28 with TRBJ1-2; D uncertain. CDR3 size: 13 residues. V was cut by 5 bases and J by 2 bases, with 9 bases left in between. CDR1 is MDHEN and CDR2 is SYDVKM in the germline V gene.

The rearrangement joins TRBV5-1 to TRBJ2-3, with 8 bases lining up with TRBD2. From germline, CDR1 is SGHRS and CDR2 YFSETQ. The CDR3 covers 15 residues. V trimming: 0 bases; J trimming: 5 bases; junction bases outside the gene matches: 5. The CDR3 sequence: CASSLAGGQGDTQYF. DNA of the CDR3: TGCGCCAGCAGCTTGGCGGGGGGGCAAGGAGATACGCAGTATTTT.

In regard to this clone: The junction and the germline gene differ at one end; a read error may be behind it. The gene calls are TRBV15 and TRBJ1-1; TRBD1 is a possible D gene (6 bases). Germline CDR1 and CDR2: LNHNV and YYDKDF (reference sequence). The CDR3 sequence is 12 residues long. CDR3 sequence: CATSGDRREAFF. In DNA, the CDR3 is TGTGCCACCAGCGGAGACAGGAGGGAAGCTTTCTTT.

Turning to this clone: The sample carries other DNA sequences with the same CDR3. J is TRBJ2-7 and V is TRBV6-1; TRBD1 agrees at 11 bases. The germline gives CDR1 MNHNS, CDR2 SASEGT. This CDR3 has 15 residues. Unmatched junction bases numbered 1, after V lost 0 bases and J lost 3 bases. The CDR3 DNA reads TGTGCCAGCAGTGAAGCAGGGACAGGGGGCTACGAGCAGTACTTC. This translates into CASSEAGTGGYEQYF.

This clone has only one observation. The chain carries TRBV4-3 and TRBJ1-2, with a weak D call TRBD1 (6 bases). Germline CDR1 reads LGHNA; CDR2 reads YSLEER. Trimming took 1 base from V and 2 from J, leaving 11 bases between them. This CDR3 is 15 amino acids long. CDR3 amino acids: CASSQVPQGNYGYTF. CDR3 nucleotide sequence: TGCGCCAGCAGCCAAGTCCCGCAGGGGAACTATGGCTACACCTTC.

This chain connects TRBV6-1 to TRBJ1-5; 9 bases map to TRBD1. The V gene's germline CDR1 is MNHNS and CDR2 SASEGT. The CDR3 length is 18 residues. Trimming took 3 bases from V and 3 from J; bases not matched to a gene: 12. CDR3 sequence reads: CASSDPGTGRALNQPQHF. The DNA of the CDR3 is TGTGCCAGCAGTGATCCCGGGACAGGGCGTGCCCTCAATCAGCCCCAGCATTTT.

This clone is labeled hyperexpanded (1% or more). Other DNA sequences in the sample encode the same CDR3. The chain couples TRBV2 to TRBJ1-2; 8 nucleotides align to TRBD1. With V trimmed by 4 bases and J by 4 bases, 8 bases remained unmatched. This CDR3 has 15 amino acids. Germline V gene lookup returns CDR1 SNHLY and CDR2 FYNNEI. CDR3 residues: CASSAQPGQVYGYTF. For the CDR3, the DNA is TGTGCCAGCAGTGCACAACCGGGACAGGTCTATGGCTACACCTTC.

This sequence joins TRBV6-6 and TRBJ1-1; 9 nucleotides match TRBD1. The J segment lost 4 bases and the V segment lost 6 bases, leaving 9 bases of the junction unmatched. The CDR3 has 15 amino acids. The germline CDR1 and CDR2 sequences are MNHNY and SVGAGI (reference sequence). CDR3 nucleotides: TGTGCCAGCAGCTACACAGGGGGCCGGGGCACTGAAGCTTTCTTT. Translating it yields CASSYTGGRGTEAFF.

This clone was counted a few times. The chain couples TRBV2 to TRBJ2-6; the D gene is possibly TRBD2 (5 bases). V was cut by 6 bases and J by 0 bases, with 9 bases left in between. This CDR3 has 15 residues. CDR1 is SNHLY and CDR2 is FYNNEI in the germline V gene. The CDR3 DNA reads TGTGCCAGCAGATCTGGAGGCTCTGGGGCCAACGTCCTGACTTTC. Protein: CASRSGGSGANVLTF.

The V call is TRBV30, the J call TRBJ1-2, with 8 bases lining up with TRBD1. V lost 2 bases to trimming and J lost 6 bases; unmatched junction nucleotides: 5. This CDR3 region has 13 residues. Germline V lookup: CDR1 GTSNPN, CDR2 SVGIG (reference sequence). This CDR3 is CAWSYGQGDGYTF. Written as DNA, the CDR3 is TGTGCCTGGAGTTATGGACAGGGTGATGGCTACACCTTC.

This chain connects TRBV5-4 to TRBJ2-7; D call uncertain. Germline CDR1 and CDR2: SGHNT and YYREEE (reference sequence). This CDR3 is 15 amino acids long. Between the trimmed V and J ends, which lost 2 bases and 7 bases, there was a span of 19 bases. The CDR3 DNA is TGTGCCAGCAGCTTTGGCGGCGACGTCAGTTGGGAGCAGTACTTC. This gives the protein CASSFGGDVSWEQYF.

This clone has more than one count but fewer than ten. The CDR3 nucleotides are TGTGCCAGCAGCCCACAGGGGGCCGGGGAGCTGTTTTTT. Its protein product is CASSPQGAGELFF. V is TRBV6-5 and J is TRBJ2-2; 8 positions match TRBD1. The V segment lost 6 bases and the J segment 6 bases; nucleotides outside the gene matches: 3. This CDR3 is 13 amino acids long. Germline CDR1 MNHEY, CDR2 SVGAGI.

The CDR3 sequence: CASSWGVGISNQPQHF. CDR3 nucleotides: TGTGCCAGCAGTTGGGGGGTGGGGATAAGCAATCAGCCCCAGCATTTT. V usage is TRBV28 and J usage is TRBJ1-5; D possibly corresponds to TRBD1 (5 bases). The CDR3 sequence is 16 residues long. CDR1 is MDHEN and CDR2 is SYDVKM in the germline V gene. Trimming took off 4 bases at V and 1 base at J, with 14 bases between the two ends.

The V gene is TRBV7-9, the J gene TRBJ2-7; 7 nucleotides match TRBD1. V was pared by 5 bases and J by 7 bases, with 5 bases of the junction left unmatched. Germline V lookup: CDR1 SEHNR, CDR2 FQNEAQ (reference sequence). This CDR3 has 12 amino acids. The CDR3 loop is CASSLGQTEQYF. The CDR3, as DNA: TGTGCCAGCAGCCTGGGACAGACGGAGCAGTACTTC.

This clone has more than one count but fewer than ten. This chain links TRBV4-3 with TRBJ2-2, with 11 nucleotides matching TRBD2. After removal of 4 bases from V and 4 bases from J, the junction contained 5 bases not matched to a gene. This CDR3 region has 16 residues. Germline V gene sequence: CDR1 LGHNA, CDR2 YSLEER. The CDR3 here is CASSPRTSGFTGELFF. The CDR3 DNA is TGCGCCAGCAGCCCCCGGACTAGCGGGTTCACCGGGGAGCTGTTTTTT.